Listed below are T cell receptor beta chains from one sample, sequenced in a study of chemoradiotherapy in HPV16-positive cancers. Assay: immunoSEQ multiplex PCR; the TCRdb copy retains only in-frame clones and omits some. The sample yields about 20,000 clones, around 73% seen once. Sampling was carried out from a patient who underwent chemoradiotherapy. These receptor sequences come from a human donor with HPV-associated anogenital cancer. Both conserved end residues are part of each CDR3. D genes are given only for firm matches. Expanded clones get a size class; other rows say once, few or many, or leave the size out.

d_call j_call v_call clone_size cdr3_nt cdr3_aa
. TRBJ1-4 TRBV5-1 . TGCGCCAGCAGCTTATCTGGGTGGGATGAAAAACTGTTTTTT CASSLSGWDEKLFF
. TRBJ1-1 TRBV6-5 . TGTGCCACGGCCAGTGGGGCTGAAGCTTTCTTT CATASGAEAFF
. TRBJ2-2 TRBV18 . TGTGCCAGCTCACCATTAGAGACCGGGGAGCTGTTTTTT CASSPLETGELFF
TRBD2 TRBJ2-3 TRBV19 . TGTGCCAGTAACCGGGGGGGCACAGATACGCAGTATTTT CASNRGGTDTQYF
TRBD1 TRBJ1-5 TRBV19 . TGTGCCAGTAGTGCTACAGGGGCTAATCAGCCCCAGCATTTT CASSATGANQPQHF
TRBD1 TRBJ2-7 TRBV19 few TGTGCCAGTAGTATCGTAACGACAGGGGTCGGCGAGCAGTACTTC CASSIVTTGVGEQYF
TRBD2 TRBJ2-2 TRBV7-2 . TGTGCCAGCAGCGGGACTACCAACACCGGGGAGCTGTTTTTT CASSGTTNTGELFF
. TRBJ2-6 TRBV5-6 . TGTGCCAGCAGCTTTGACGGCTCTGGGGCCAACGTCCTGACTTTC CASSFDGSGANVLTF
. TRBJ1-2 TRBV6-6 . TGTGCCAGCAGTCCCATCTCGACGGAATATGGCTACACCTTC CASSPISTEYGYTF
TRBD2 TRBJ2-7 TRBV4-1 . TGCGCCAGCAGCCGGGGACTAGCGGGGAACTTC CASSRGLAGNF
. TRBJ1-1 TRBV5-1 . TGCGCCAGCAGCTGGGGGGGCACTGAAGCTTTCTTT CASSWGGTEAFF
. TRBJ2-1 TRBV7-8 . TGTGCCAGCAGCTTGACAGAACTTAACAATGAGCAGTTCTTC CASSLTELNNEQFF
. TRBJ1-1 TRBV28 . TGTGCCAGCAGCTCCGTTACTGAAGCTTTCTTT CASSSVTEAFF
. TRBJ2-6 TRBV7-9 few TGTGCCAGCAGCTTTAGACACCACTCTGGGGCCAACGTCCTGACTTTC CASSFRHHSGANVLTF
TRBD2 TRBJ2-7 TRBV28 . TGTGCCAGCAGTACCCCCCTTTCCGGGAGGGCCACCTACGAGCAGTACTTC CASSTPLSGRATYEQYF
TRBD2 TRBJ2-1 TRBV7-9 . TGTGCCAGCAGCTCTCTAAGTCGCACTAGCGGGAGTAACAATGAGCAGTTCTTC CASSSLSRTSGSNNEQFF
. TRBJ1-1 TRBV11-1 . TGTGCCAGCAGCGGCAGGGTGAACACTGAAGCTTTCTTT CASSGRVNTEAFF
TRBD1 TRBJ1-1 TRBV7-9 few TGTGCCAGCAGCTCGGGACAGAGTAACACTGAAGCTTTCTTT CASSSGQSNTEAFF
. TRBJ2-7 TRBV27 . TGTGCCAGCAGTCAAGGGAGCTCCTACGAGCAGTACTTC CASSQGSSYEQYF
. TRBJ1-2 TRBV29-1 . TGCAGCGTCTTCAACAGGGTATATGGCTACACCTTC CSVFNRVYGYTF
. TRBJ1-1 TRBV19 . TGTGCCAGTAGCCTCTGGGGGAACACTGAAGCTTTCTTT CASSLWGNTEAFF
TRBD1 TRBJ1-1 TRBV30 . TGTGCCTGGGCGACAGGGGGGAAGACTGAAGCTTTCTTT CAWATGGKTEAFF
TRBD2 TRBJ2-1 TRBV28 . TGTGCCAGCAGTTCCTTAGCGGGAGGTCCCTCCAATGAGCAGTTCTTC CASSSLAGGPSNEQFF
. TRBJ2-1 TRBV4-3 . TGCGCCAGCAGCCAAGAAAGGCAGATCACCAATGAGCAGTTCTTC CASSQERQITNEQFF
. TRBJ2-7 TRBV27 . TGTGCCAGCAGTTTAGGGCGGATCTACGAGCAGTACTTC CASSLGRIYEQYF
. TRBJ2-7 TRBV5-1 . TGCGCCAGCAGCTTGGGGGACGAAGGCGAGCAGTACTTC CASSLGDEGEQYF
TRBD2 TRBJ2-7 TRBV28 . TGTGCCAGCAGTGGGGGGGTCCGGTGGCAGTACTTC CASSGGVRWQYF
. TRBJ2-7 TRBV11-2 . TGTGCCAGCAGCCAAACCCCCAGTTCCAACTACGAGCAGTACTTC CASSQTPSSNYEQYF
TRBD2 TRBJ2-2 TRBV28 . TGTGCCAGCAGCGGAGACTCTAGCGGGAGTGGGACCGGGGAGCTGTTTTTT CASSGDSSGSGTGELFF
. TRBJ1-1 TRBV2 few TGTGCCAGCACGGGGGCTCGGACTGAAGCTTTCTTT CASTGARTEAFF
TRBD1 TRBJ2-7 TRBV11-1 . TGTGCCAGCAGGGTGACAGGGACAAGCTCCTACGAGCAGTACTTC CASRVTGTSSYEQYF
. TRBJ1-2 TRBV5-1 . TGCGCCAGCAGCTGGGACACGCCGCATGGCTACACCTTC CASSWDTPHGYTF
TRBD2 TRBJ2-7 TRBV19 . TGTGCCAGTAGTCGGACTAGCGGGATCGTCTACGAGCAGTACTTC CASSRTSGIVYEQYF
. TRBJ2-7 TRBV4-2 few TGTGCCAGCAGCCAAGTCGGCTCCTACGAGCAGTACTTC CASSQVGSYEQYF
TRBD1 TRBJ2-1 TRBV19 . TGTGCCACCAAGGACAGGGGGCTTGGTGAGCAGTTCTTC CATKDRGLGEQFF
. TRBJ2-7 TRBV27 few TGTGCCAGCCGGCTTATCCAGACAGGCCCAGCCACCCAGTACTTC CASRLIQTGPATQYF
TRBD1 TRBJ1-4 TRBV7-2 . TGTGCCAGCAGCCACGGGACAGTACTTAATGAAAAACTGTTTTTT CASSHGTVLNEKLFF
. TRBJ1-2 TRBV20-1 . TGCAGTGCTAGAGGGGGGCGGGGCTACACCTTC CSARGGRGYTF
TRBD1 TRBJ2-2 TRBV28 . TGTGCCAGCATTCAGGGGGCGAGGACCGGGGAGCTGTTTTTT CASIQGARTGELFF
. TRBJ1-6 TRBV11-2 once TGTGCCAGCAGCGCAGACAGAGATAATTCACCCCTCCACTTT CASSADRDNSPLHF
. TRBJ1-1 TRBV18 once TGTGCCAGCTCACCCGACACTGAAGCTTTCTTT CASSPDTEAFF
. TRBJ2-7 TRBV7-9 . TGTGCCAGCAGCCCTAAGGATGATTACGAGCAGTACTTC CASSPKDDYEQYF
. TRBJ1-5 TRBV9 few TGTGCCAGCAGCGTAGATACCTATCAGCCCCAGCATTTT CASSVDTYQPQHF
. TRBJ2-1 TRBV29-1 . TGCAGCGTTCTCAGAGACGGGAATGAGCAGTTCTTC CSVLRDGNEQFF
TRBD1 TRBJ1-3 TRBV19 . TGTGCCAGTAGAGATGGACAGGGGGCTGGAAACACCATATATTTT CASRDGQGAGNTIYF
. TRBJ1-2 TRBV4-1 few TGCGCCAGCAGCCAAATGGGGCTTTATGGCTACACCTTC CASSQMGLYGYTF
. TRBJ1-5 TRBV7-2 once TGTGCCAGCAGCTTAGTTAGTTACGGGGAGCAGCCCCAGCATTTT CASSLVSYGEQPQHF
TRBD1 TRBJ2-7 TRBV27 . TGTGCCAGCAGTTCCATGGACAGGGCAACCTACGAGCAGTACTTC CASSSMDRATYEQYF
. TRBJ2-1 TRBV7-9 . TGTGCCAGCAGCCCCCGGGACTCCACTGAGCAGTTCTTC CASSPRDSTEQFF
. TRBJ1-1 TRBV28 . TGTGCCAGCAGTTTTACGGGGGCGAAGGGTGAAGCTTTCTTT CASSFTGAKGEAFF
. TRBJ2-6 TRBV30 . TGTGCCTGGATGGCTCTGGGAACATCTGGGGCCAACGTCCTGACTTTC CAWMALGTSGANVLTF
. TRBJ1-2 TRBV6-1 few TGTGCCAGCAGTGAAAGGCCTAACTATGGCTACACCTTC CASSERPNYGYTF
. TRBJ2-2 TRBV5-5 . TGTGCCAGCAGCCCCTTAACTGCGGGCACCGGGGAGCTGTTTTTT CASSPLTAGTGELFF
. TRBJ1-1 TRBV19 . TGTGCCAGTACCAAAACGGGCTCTCAGAACGATGCTTTCTTT CASTKTGSQNDAFF
. TRBJ1-2 TRBV7-8 . TGTGCCAGCAGCTTAGCCGCCAGGGGCGACTATGGCTACACCTTC CASSLAARGDYGYTF
TRBD1 TRBJ2-7 TRBV6-5 once TGTGCCAGCAGTTCCTCGACAGGGGAGAAGAACTACGAGCAGTACTTC CASSSSTGEKNYEQYF
. TRBJ2-5 TRBV11-2 few TGTGCCAGCAGCTTATTGGTCACCCAGGGGGAGACCCAGTACTTC CASSLLVTQGETQYF
. TRBJ2-7 TRBV19 . TGTGCCAGTAGTACCCAGCCGGGGGAGAAGTACTTC CASSTQPGEKYF
. TRBJ2-5 TRBV10-3 . TGTGCCATTGGGAGTCAGGGGGGAGAGACCCAGTACTTC CAIGSQGGETQYF